This is a list of T cell receptor beta chains from one sample in a study of cytomegalovirus exposure and HLA in healthy donors. Sequenced by immunoSEQ multiplex PCR; TCRdb stores in-frame clones only, minus some. The repertoire holds about 150,000 clones, over 70% seen once, with 1.3% to 1.5% in the top ten. Sequenced input: PBMCs. The receptors originated from a woman under 40 in good health and CMV-seronegative. The CDR3 runs from the conserved cysteine through the conserved F or W. A D gene is named only where the DNA matches it firmly. Rows may omit the clone size; those that give it use once, few, many or a size class.

j_gene | d_gene | v_gene | abundance | CDR3aa | CDR3nt
TRBJ1-1 | . | TRBV7-9 | . | CASSPIGGRDTEAFF | TGTGCCAGCAGCCCCATCGGCGGCCGGGACACTGAAGCTTTCTTT
TRBJ1-2 | . | TRBV28 | few | CASRLYRDNYGYTF | TGTGCCAGCAGACTGTACAGGGATAACTATGGCTACACCTTC
TRBJ2-3 | TRBD2 | TRBV7-3 | . | CASSLIAGTSTDTQYF | TGTGCCAGCAGCTTAATAGCGGGGACTAGCACAGATACGCAGTATTTT
TRBJ2-7 | . | TRBV6-1 | . | CASSEIRWQGHEQYF | TGTGCCAGCAGTGAAATTCGGTGGCAGGGTCACGAGCAGTACTTC
TRBJ1-3 | TRBD1 | TRBV25-1 | . | CASSELGDRTSGNTIYF | TGTGCCAGCAGTGAACTTGGGGACAGGACCTCTGGAAACACCATATATTTT
TRBJ1-2 | . | TRBV27 | . | CASRDNYGYTF | TGTGCCAGTCGGGATAACTATGGCTACACCTTC
TRBJ2-2 | . | TRBV7-9 | . | CASSPGNTGELFF | TGTGCCAGCAGCCCAGGGAACACCGGGGAGCTGTTTTTT
TRBJ2-2 | . | TRBV4-1 | once | CASSHTDSDTGELFF | TGCGCCAGCAGCCACACGGACTCTGACACCGGGGAGCTGTTTTTT
TRBJ1-5 | . | TRBV7-8 | . | CASRPGGGGNQPQHF | TGTGCCAGCAGACCCGGGGGGGGTGGCAATCAGCCCCAGCATTTT
TRBJ1-1 | TRBD1 | TRBV18 | . | CASSPKTGQGAEAFF | TGTGCCAGCTCACCAAAGACGGGACAGGGGGCTGAAGCTTTCTTT
TRBJ2-2 | TRBD1 | TRBV27 | . | CASNPQGSKAGELFF | TGTGCCAGCAATCCACAGGGGAGTAAAGCCGGGGAGCTGTTTTTT
TRBJ1-2 | . | TRBV5-4 | once | CASSQTGLSHGYTF | TGTGCCAGCAGTCAAACGGGTCTATCCCATGGCTACACCTTC
TRBJ2-7 | . | TRBV7-9 | . | CASSLSGRGKWEQYF | TGTGCCAGCAGCTTGAGTGGACGAGGGAAGTGGGAGCAGTACTTC
TRBJ2-2 | . | TRBV2 | . | CASSEQGTGELFF | TGTGCCAGCAGTGAACAGGGGACCGGGGAGCTGTTTTTT
TRBJ1-5 | TRBD1 | TRBV30 | . | CALGTGGQPQHF | TGTGCCCTCGGGACAGGGGGTCAGCCCCAGCATTTT
TRBJ2-3 | TRBD2 | TRBV18 | . | CASSRGLAGLEDTQYF | TGTGCCAGCTCACGGGGACTAGCGGGGTTGGAAGATACGCAGTATTTT
TRBJ2-2 | . | TRBV19 | . | CATQRAANTGELFF | TGTGCCACTCAGAGGGCAGCGAACACCGGGGAGCTGTTTTTT
TRBJ2-7 | TRBD2 | TRBV7-9 | once | CASSLTSGGADEQYF | TGTGCCAGCAGCCTTACTAGCGGGGGGGCCGACGAGCAGTACTTC
TRBJ2-1 | TRBD1 | TRBV2 | . | CASGWTGNEQFF | TGTGCCAGCGGATGGACAGGGAATGAGCAGTTCTTC
TRBJ2-3 | TRBD2 | TRBV5-1 | few | CASSPGLAITDTQYF | TGCGCCAGCAGCCCAGGACTAGCGATCACAGATACGCAGTATTTT
TRBJ1-2 | TRBD1 | TRBV5-4 | . | CASSSRDRVAYGYTF | TGTGCCAGCAGCTCCCGAGACAGGGTGGCCTATGGCTACACCTTC
TRBJ2-2 | TRBD1 | TRBV14 | . | CASSLRQGSNTGELFF | TGTGCCAGCAGCCTAAGACAGGGGAGTAACACCGGGGAGCTGTTTTTT
TRBJ2-2 | TRBD2 | TRBV2 | . | CASRGGLPGELFF | TGTGCCAGCAGGGGGGGGTTGCCCGGGGAGCTGTTTTTT
TRBJ2-2 | TRBD2 | TRBV7-8 | . | CASSLIGGGDTGELFF | TGTGCCAGCAGCTTAATTGGCGGGGGAGACACCGGGGAGCTGTTTTTT
TRBJ1-3 | TRBD1 | TRBV28 | . | CASSPADRVKAGNTIYF | TGTGCCAGCAGCCCGGCCGACAGGGTGAAGGCTGGAAACACCATATATTTT
TRBJ1-3 | TRBD1 | TRBV4-1 | . | CASSPTGGTGNTIYF | TGCGCCAGCAGTCCCACAGGGGGCACTGGAAACACCATATATTTT
TRBJ2-5 | TRBD2 | TRBV6-5 | few | CASSYLAGQETQYF | TGTGCCAGCAGTTACCTAGCGGGACAAGAGACCCAGTACTTC
TRBJ1-1 | . | TRBV10-3 | . | CAIRETENTEAFF | TGTGCCATCAGGGAGACAGAAAACACTGAAGCTTTCTTT
TRBJ2-6 | . | TRBV5-1 | few | CASSLISGANGLTF | TGCGCCAGCAGCTTGATCTCTGGGGCCAACGGCCTGACTTTC
TRBJ2-1 | . | TRBV5-1 | . | CASSYSSYNEQFF | TGCGCCAGCAGCTATAGCTCCTACAATGAGCAGTTCTTC
TRBJ1-5 | . | TRBV6-1 | . | CASSADRPGNQPQHF | TGTGCCAGCAGCGCCGACAGACCTGGCAATCAGCCCCAGCATTTT
TRBJ2-1 | . | TRBV19 | . | CASSMNRVNEQFF | TGTGCCAGTAGTATGAACCGGGTGAATGAGCAGTTCTTC
TRBJ1-1 | TRBD1 | TRBV7-6 | . | CASSPEQGGTEAFF | TGTGCCAGCAGCCCGGAGCAGGGGGGCACTGAAGCTTTCTTT
TRBJ1-2 | . | TRBV30 | few | CAWSGFYGYTF | TGTGCCTGGTCAGGATTCTATGGCTACACCTTC
TRBJ2-1 | . | TRBV20-1 | . | CSAPFAAEQFF | TGCAGTGCTCCCTTTGCGGCTGAGCAGTTCTTC
TRBJ2-5 | TRBD2 | TRBV5-4 | once | CASSLEAGGRETQYF | TGTGCCAGCAGCTTGGAGGCGGGGGGGCGGGAGACCCAGTACTTC
TRBJ2-7 | . | TRBV30 | . | CAWSNLGFYEQYF | TGTGCCTGGAGTAACCTGGGCTTCTACGAGCAGTACTTC
TRBJ1-1 | . | TRBV5-1 | once | CASARDISTEAFF | TGCGCCAGCGCTCGGGACATCAGTACTGAAGCTTTCTTT
TRBJ2-7 | TRBD1 | TRBV7-2 | . | CASSSRTGSNEQYF | TGTGCCAGCAGCTCCCGGACAGGGAGCAACGAGCAGTACTTC
TRBJ1-2 | . | TRBV27 | . | CASSPARDSGRHGYTF | TGTGCCAGCAGTCCCGCTCGGGACTCCGGACGGCATGGCTACACCTTC
TRBJ1-1 | . | TRBV2 | . | CARQTQNTEAFF | TGTGCTAGACAGACACAGAACACTGAAGCTTTCTTT
TRBJ1-5 | . | TRBV7-9 | . | CASSSGRGSNQPQHF | TGTGCCAGCAGCTCGGGGAGGGGGAGCAATCAGCCCCAGCATTTT
TRBJ1-1 | . | TRBV5-5 | . | CASSVGQRNTEAFF | TGTGCCAGCAGTGTGGGACAACGGAACACTGAAGCTTTCTTT
TRBJ2-1 | . | TRBV20-1 | once | CSARLVVEQFF | TGCAGTGCTCGACTAGTGGTTGAGCAGTTCTTC
TRBJ1-1 | TRBD1 | TRBV19 | . | CASSTQGAAEAFF | TGTGCCAGTAGTACACAGGGGGCGGCTGAAGCTTTCTTT
TRBJ2-3 | TRBD1 | TRBV2 | . | CASSESTGGNTDTQYF | TGTGCCAGCAGTGAATCGACAGGGGGCAACACAGATACGCAGTATTTT
TRBJ2-7 | TRBD1 | TRBV7-2 | few | CASSLARAGGYEQYF | TGTGCCAGCAGCTTAGCGAGGGCAGGGGGCTACGAGCAGTACTTC